The 16 T cell receptor beta chains in this list originate from one sample, sequenced in a study of blood T cell repertoires in COVID-19. Method: immunoSEQ multiplex PCR; TCRdb's copy keeps in-frame clones and lacks some. The sample lists over 95,000 clones; approximately 90% were seen once. Sample: peripheral blood. The receptors were gathered from a human donor with acute or convalescent COVID-19. The donor label of this sample is uncertain.

This sequence joins TRBV7-9 and TRBJ1-4; D remains ambiguous. The CDR3 covers 19 residues. Trimming shortened V by 7 bases and J by 0 bases, and 24 bases separated the two germline ends. Germline lookup yields CDR1 SEHNR and CDR2 FQNEAQ (reference sequence). CDR3 sequence reads: CASTQLERTMRATNEKLFF. For the CDR3, the DNA is TGTGCCAGCACCCAATTAGAACGGACGATGAGGGCAACTAATGAAAAACTGTTTTTT.

The chain links TRBV19 to TRBJ1-2; 9 bases line up with TRBD1. The CDR3 has 15 residues. Germline CDR1 is LNHDA and CDR2 is SQIVND (reference sequence). V was clipped by 3 bases and J by 4 bases; unmatched bases: 6. This chain's CDR3 is CASSMDRGSGYGYTF. Written as DNA, the CDR3 is TGTGCCAGTAGTATGGACAGGGGTTCGGGCTATGGCTACACCTTC.

This clone was found once. The chain links TRBV28 to TRBJ2-6, with D maybe TRBD1 (5 bases). Deletions cut 4 bases from V and 0 bases from J, with 10 bases between. Germline V gene sequence: CDR1 MDHEN, CDR2 SYDVKM. The CDR3 loop spans 16 amino acids. CDR3 sequence: CASSSDISSGANVLTF. The CDR3 bases are TGTGCCAGCAGTTCGGACATCAGCTCTGGGGCCAACGTCCTGACTTTC. The full variable domain, rest sourced from reference TRBV28 and TRBJ2-6, is DVKVTQSSRYLVKRTGEKVFLECVQDMDHENMFWYRQDPGLGLRLIYFSYDVKMKEKGDIPEGYSVSREKKERFSLILESASTNQTSMYLCASSSDISSGANVLTFGAGSRLTVL.

This clone appeared once. This rearrangement joins TRBV7-9 to TRBJ2-7; the match to TRBD2 covers 14 bases. Germline values: CDR1 SEHNR, CDR2 FQNEAQ (reference sequence). The junction had 4 bases not matched to a gene; V was cut back by 5 bases and J by 4 bases. This CDR3 comprises 15 residues. The CDR3 spells CASSGTSGSAYEQYF. The CDR3 coding sequence is TGTGCCAGCAGCGGGACTAGCGGGAGTGCTTACGAGCAGTACTTC.

This clone turned up a few times. This sequence joins TRBV5-5 and TRBJ1-1; D remains ambiguous. The CDR3 extends over 13 amino acids. V lost 1 base and J 1 base, leaving 5 bases between the germline ends. From germline, CDR1 is SGHKS and CDR2 YYEKEE (reference sequence). CDR3: CASSLYKNTEAFF. CDR3 bases: TGTGCCAGCAGCTTGTACAAGAACACTGAAGCTTTCTTT.

The chain is built from TRBV7-2 and TRBJ1-2, with D unclear. The CDR3 extends over 16 amino acids. The V gene's germline CDR1 is SGHTA and CDR2 FQGNSA. V lost 1 base and J 6 bases, leaving 18 bases between the germline ends. Here the CDR3 reads CASSLVSIRGSHGYTF. In DNA form, the CDR3 reads TGTGCCAGCAGCTTAGTCTCGATTCGAGGCTCCCATGGCTACACCTTC.

The gene calls are TRBV7-2 and TRBJ2-1; TRBD2 matches at 14 bases. The trim removed 5 bases at V and 3 bases at J, leaving 12 bases unmatched. This CDR3 has 19 residues. Germline lookup yields CDR1 SGHTA and CDR2 FQGNSA. CDR3 coding DNA: TGTGCCAGCAGCCTACGAATGGGGACTAGCGGGAGAGGCTACAATGAGCAGTTCTTC. Translating it yields CASSLRMGTSGRGYNEQFF.

V usage is TRBV2 and J usage is TRBJ2-5, with 7 bases that match TRBD1. With V trimmed by 7 bases and J by 3 bases, 11 bases remained unmatched. CDR1 is SNHLY and CDR2 is FYNNEI in the germline V gene. There are 15 residues in the CDR3. The CDR3 protein is CASKNRGWNEETQYF. The CDR3 DNA follows: TGTGCCAGCAAAAACAGGGGCTGGAACGAAGAGACCCAGTACTTC.

The chain links TRBV10-3 to TRBJ2-1, with 8 bases matching TRBD2. CDR3 length: 17 residues. V lost 0 bases, J lost 0 bases, and 4 bases stayed unmatched. The germline gives CDR1 ENHRY, CDR2 SYGVKD. The chain's CDR3 is CAISESRRGDSYNEQFF. DNA of the CDR3: TGTGCCATCAGTGAGTCGCGGCGGGGGGACTCCTACAATGAGCAGTTCTTC.

The chain uses TRBV7-2 and TRBJ1-6; 10 nucleotides agree with TRBD1. The trim removed 8 bases at V and 8 bases at J, leaving 0 bases unmatched. Per germline, CDR1 SGHTA and CDR2 FQGNSA. The CDR3 sequence is 12 residues long. This chain's CDR3 is CASGTGDSPLHF. CDR3 nucleotides: TGTGCCAGCGGGACAGGGGATTCACCCCTCCACTTT.

The chain links TRBV18 to TRBJ1-6; D not resolved. Germline CDR1 KGHSH, CDR2 LQKENI. The CDR3 totals 14 residues. The V end was cut by 5 bases, the J end by 6 bases, with 11 bases between. The CDR3: CASSSTRGNSPLHF. The CDR3 DNA follows: TGTGCCAGCTCAAGCACACGGGGTAATTCACCCCTCCACTTT.

This sequence joins TRBV23-1 and TRBJ2-3; 13 bases align to TRBD2. TRBV23-1 has ORF status, its function being uncertain. V lost 0 bases, J lost 3 bases, and 9 bases stayed unmatched. This CDR3 contains 19 residues. In DNA, the CDR3 is TGCGCCAGCAGTCAATCTGTGGGACTAGCGGGATTTAGTACAGATACGCAGTATTTT. It specifies CASSQSVGLAGFSTDTQYF.

The chain is built from TRBV9 and TRBJ1-2, with 7 bases that match TRBD1. This CDR3 is 14 amino acids long. Trimming cost V 0 bases and J 4 bases; bases outside gene matches: 3. Germline CDR1 SGDLS, CDR2 YYNGEE. The CDR3 DNA reads as TGTGCCAGCAGCGTAGGGCAGGGGGGCTATGGCTACACCTTC. Protein sequence: CASSVGQGGYGYTF.

The chain is built from TRBV2 and TRBJ1-5; no clear D gene. The CDR3 has 13 amino acids. The germline CDR1 and CDR2 sequences are SNHLY and FYNNEI. The CDR3 DNA follows: TGTGCGTCAGCAGAGCGCTCTAATCAGCCCCAGCATTTT. This encodes CASAERSNQPQHF.

The V call is TRBV4-3, the J call TRBJ2-3; 11 nucleotides match TRBD2. Trimming at V came to 5 bases and at J to 7 bases, leaving 14 bases not matched to a gene. The CDR3 contains 17 residues. The germline gives CDR1 LGHNA, CDR2 YSLEER. CDR3 protein: CASSSKIGTSGTHTQYF. For the CDR3, the DNA is TGCGCCAGCAGCTCAAAAATTGGGACTAGCGGCACTCATACGCAGTATTTT.

There are a few counts of this clone. The rearrangement links TRBV7-2 to TRBJ2-2; 9 bases match TRBD1. Per the germline V gene, CDR1 is SGHTA and CDR2 is FQGNSA. CDR3 length equals 15 residues. V trimming: 5 bases; J trimming: 2 bases; junction bases outside the gene matches: 3. The CDR3 protein is CASSVTGGNTGELFF. CDR3 DNA sequence: TGTGCCAGCAGCGTAACAGGGGGCAACACCGGGGAGCTGTTTTTT. The variable domain in full, completed from reference TRBV7-2 and TRBJ2-2, reads GAGVSQSPSNKVTEKGKDVELRCDPISGHTALYWYRQSLGQGLEFLIYFQGNSAPDKSGLPSDRFSAERTGGSVSTLTIQRTQQEDSAVYLCASSVTGGNTGELFFGEGSRLTVL.